This is a list of T cell receptor beta chains from one sample in a study of CD8 T cells in Susac syndrome. TCRdb re-called the immunoSEQ multiplex PCR reads with MiXCR, one entry per CDR3 protein. The table lists under 80,000 distinct CDR3 sequences, about 95% of them singletons. Sequenced: CD8+ T cells from PBMCs. The source of these receptors is a human donor with multiple sclerosis. Both conserved end residues are part of each CDR3. D genes are given only for firm matches. Expanded clones are given a class, and other clones once, few, many or no size at all.

V	size	J	D	DNA	CDR3
TRBV6-2/TRBV6-3	.	TRBJ1-2	.	TGTGCCAGCTTTTCCGACTATGGCTACACCTTC	CASFSDYGYTF
TRBV27	once	TRBJ1-5	.	TGTGCCAGCAGTCTCTCCGGGTCCAATCAGCCCCAGCATTTT	CASSLSGSNQPQHF
TRBV14	.	TRBJ2-5	.	TGTGCCAGCAGCCAAGACAGGGCCCCAGGGACCCAGTACTTC	CASSQDRAPGTQYF
TRBV9	.	TRBJ2-1	.	TGTGCCAGCAGCGTAGGGGTGAATGAGCAGTTCTTC	CASSVGVNEQFF
TRBV27	.	TRBJ1-2	TRBD1	TGTGCCAGCAGTATCACAGGGGACCATGGCTACACCTTC	CASSITGDHGYTF
TRBV6-1	.	TRBJ1-3	TRBD1	TGTGCCAGCAGTGAAGTGAGGGACAGGGTCGGGTCGGCCCGGGGCACCATATATTTT	CASSEVRDRVGSARGTIYF
TRBV2	few	TRBJ2-1	.	TGTGCCAGCAGTGTGGCGGGGAGCTCCTACAATGAGCAGTTCTTC	CASSVAGSSYNEQFF
TRBV29-1	.	TRBJ2-1	TRBD1	TGCAGCGTTTTACCGGGACAGGGATCTGAGCAGTTCTTC	CSVLPGQGSEQFF
TRBV7-9	.	TRBJ1-1	.	TGTGCCAGCAGTCAGGAGGGGGGCACTGAAGCTTTCTTT	CASSQEGGTEAFF
TRBV5-1	.	TRBJ1-4	TRBD1	TGCGCCAGCAGCCCCCCTCCTCGGACAGGTTCTAATGAAAAACTGTTTTTT	CASSPPPRTGSNEKLFF
TRBV10-2	once	TRBJ1-1	TRBD1	TGCGCCAGCACAAGCATAGGGGGCGAAGACACTGAAGCTTTCTTT	CASTSIGGEDTEAFF
TRBV25-1	.	TRBJ2-6	TRBD1	TGTGCCAGCAGTGATACAGGGGGATGGACCTCTGGGGCCAACGTCCTGACTTTC	CASSDTGGWTSGANVLTF
TRBV7-2	once	TRBJ2-3	.	TGTGCCAGCAGCTCGGGACTCTCTAGCACAGATACGCAGTATTTT	CASSSGLSSTDTQYF
TRBV25-1	.	TRBJ2-7	TRBD2	TGTGCCAGCAGTGATACGGGGGGTACGTACGAGCAGTACTTC	CASSDTGGTYEQYF
TRBV7-9	.	TRBJ1-4	.	TGTGCCAGCAGCCAGACAGAAGAAAAACTGTTTTTT	CASSQTEEKLFF
TRBV7-9	.	TRBJ2-1	.	TGTGCCGGCGTTCGGGAGAGCTCCTACAATGAGCAGTTCTTC	CAGVRESSYNEQFF
TRBV14	.	TRBJ1-2	TRBD1	TGTGCCAGCAGCCCCATCCCTTCTGACAGGGGCGGCTATGGCTACACCTTC	CASSPIPSDRGGYGYTF
TRBV11-2	.	TRBJ2-2	TRBD2	TGTGCCAGCAGCCCAGATAGCGGGAGTGTCGCCGGGGAGCTGTTTTTT	CASSPDSGSVAGELFF
TRBV6-6	.	TRBJ1-1	.	TGTGCCAGCAGTTACGCTCCGAACACTGAAGCTTTCTTT	CASSYAPNTEAFF
TRBV10-3	.	TRBJ1-4	.	TGTGCCATCAGCAAGGGATCGGTGGATGAAAAACTGTTTTTT	CAISKGSVDEKLFF
TRBV7-3	.	TRBJ2-2	TRBD1	TGTGCCAGCAGCTTAAACAGGGGGCGCGCCGGGGAGCTGTTTTTT	CASSLNRGRAGELFF
TRBV29-1	.	TRBJ2-3	TRBD2	TGCAGCGTTGAAGATAAGGAGCGGGGACCCCCAGATACGCAGTATTTT	CSVEDKERGPPDTQYF
TRBV28	.	TRBJ2-1	.	TGTGCCAGCAGTTTAGCCCCAGGGGCCTACAATGAGCAGTTCTTC	CASSLAPGAYNEQFF
TRBV5-1	.	TRBJ2-3	TRBD1	TGCGCCAGCAGCCCCTGGGACAGAAGCACAGATACGCAGTATTTT	CASSPWDRSTDTQYF
TRBV7-9	.	TRBJ2-3	.	TGTGCCAGCAGCTCCCCGATTACAGGAGACACAGATACGCAGTATTTT	CASSSPITGDTDTQYF